These 4 T cell receptor beta chains came from one sample sequenced in a study of cytomegalovirus exposure and HLA in healthy donors. Amplification used 60 Vbeta primers and 13 Jbeta primers. Using immunoSEQ multiplex PCR, the repertoire was profiled, and TCRdb retains in-frame clones only, with some absent. Among about 160,000 clones, roughly three quarters were seen once, and the ten largest hold roughly 10%. Sequencing was performed on PBMCs. Every receptor here comes from a man younger than 35 in good health and CMV-seropositive.

The chain carries TRBV7-2 and TRBJ1-1, with 8 bases matching TRBD1. Germline loops: CDR1 SGHTA, CDR2 FQGNSA. V was pared by 5 bases and J by 3 bases, with 8 bases of the junction left unmatched. The CDR3 is 15 residues long. The CDR3 region is CASSPRTGKDTEAFF. CDR3 sequence (DNA): TGTGCCAGCAGCCCCCGGACAGGGAAGGACACTGAAGCTTTCTTT.

V is TRBV5-1 and J is TRBJ2-1; a possible D gene is TRBD1 (8 bases). Trimming removed 3 bases from V and 3 bases from J, with 19 bases in between. This CDR3 has 17 amino acids. Per germline, CDR1 SGHRS and CDR2 YFSETQ. DNA of the CDR3: TGCGCCAGCAGCTACCGACAGGGGCTAGCGGACTACAATGAGCAGTTCTTC. Amino acid sequence: CASSYRQGLADYNEQFF.

The V and J genes are TRBV2 and TRBJ2-1, with 8 bases that match TRBD2. V lost 3 bases to trimming and J lost 6 bases; unmatched junction nucleotides: 4. CDR3 length: 14 amino acids. The V gene's germline CDR1 is SNHLY and CDR2 FYNNEI. Here the CDR3 reads CASSDSGGPNEQFF. In DNA form, the CDR3 reads TGTGCCAGCAGTGACAGCGGGGGTCCCAATGAGCAGTTCTTC.

The gene calls are TRBV6-4 and TRBJ1-5; D is undetermined. The CDR3 consists of 18 residues. V lost 2 bases and J lost 0, with 17 bases in between. CDR1 is MRHNA and CDR2 is SNTAGT in the germline V gene. In nucleotides, the CDR3 is TGTGCCAGCAGTGACCCTGAACGACACTGCCATAGCAATCAGCCCCAGCATTTT. It is translated as CASSDPERHCHSNQPQHF.